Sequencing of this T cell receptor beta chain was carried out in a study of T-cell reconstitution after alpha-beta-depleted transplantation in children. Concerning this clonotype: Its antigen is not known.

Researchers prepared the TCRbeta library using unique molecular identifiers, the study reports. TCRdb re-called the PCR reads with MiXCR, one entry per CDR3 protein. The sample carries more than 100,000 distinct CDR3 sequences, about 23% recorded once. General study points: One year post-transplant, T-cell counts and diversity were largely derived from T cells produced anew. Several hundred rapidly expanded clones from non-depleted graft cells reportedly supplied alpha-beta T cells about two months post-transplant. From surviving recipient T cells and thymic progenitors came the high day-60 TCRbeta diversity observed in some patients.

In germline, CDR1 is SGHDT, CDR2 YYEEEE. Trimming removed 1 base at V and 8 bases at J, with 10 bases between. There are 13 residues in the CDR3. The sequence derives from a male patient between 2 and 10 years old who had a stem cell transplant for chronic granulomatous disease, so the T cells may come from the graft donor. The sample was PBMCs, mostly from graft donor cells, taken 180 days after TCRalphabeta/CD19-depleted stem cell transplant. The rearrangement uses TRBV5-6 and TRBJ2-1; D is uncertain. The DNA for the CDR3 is TGTGCCAGCAGCTTGAGCGCAGGCGATGAGCAGTTCTTC. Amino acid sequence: CASSLSAGDEQFF.